The rows below give T cell receptor beta chains drawn from one sample of a study of T cells in Graves' hyperthyroidism and ophthalmopathy. TCRdb recomputed calls from the multiplex PCR reads with MiXCR, one row per CDR3 protein. The sample records 650,000 to 850,000 distinct CDR3 sequences, 15% to 20% being singletons. The sequencing input was blood. The receptors here all came from a woman aged 50 to 65 with Graves' hyperthyroidism that later progressed to Graves' ophthalmopathy. Each CDR3 is given with its conserved first and last residue. The order of the fields is clone size, J gene, V gene, D gene, CDR3 protein, CDR3 DNA. A D gene is named only where the DNA matches it firmly. Expanded clones are given a class, and other clones once, few, many or no size at all.

clone_size: few; j_call: TRBJ2-2; v_call: TRBV6-8; d_call: NA; cdr3_aa: CASSYSMGAGELFF; cdr3_nt: TGTGCCAGCAGTTACTCGATGGGCGCCGGGGAGCTGTTTTTT
clone_size: many; j_call: TRBJ2-1; v_call: TRBV20-1; d_call: NA; cdr3_aa: CSARDFRENNNEQFF; cdr3_nt: TGCAGTGCTAGAGACTTCCGGGAGAACAACAATGAGCAGTTCTTC
clone_size: many; j_call: TRBJ1-5; v_call: TRBV2; d_call: TRBD1; cdr3_aa: CATMREGAIGNQPQHF; cdr3_nt: TGTGCCACCATGAGGGAGGGGGCAATCGGCAATCAGCCCCAGCATTTT
clone_size: many; j_call: TRBJ1-5; v_call: TRBV3-1; d_call: TRBD1; cdr3_aa: CASSGAGGRGNQPQHF; cdr3_nt: TGTGCCAGCAGCGGCGCAGGGGGTCGGGGCAATCAGCCCCAGCATTTT
clone_size: many; j_call: TRBJ2-5; v_call: TRBV10-3; d_call: TRBD2; cdr3_aa: CAIRVSGGSETQYF; cdr3_nt: TGTGCCATCAGGGTTAGCGGGGGGTCAGAGACCCAGTACTTC
clone_size: NA; j_call: TRBJ2-2; v_call: TRBV20-1; d_call: NA; cdr3_aa: CSASRPLRNTGELFF; cdr3_nt: TGCAGTGCTAGCCGGCCTCTGAGGAACACCGGGGAGCTGTTTTTT
clone_size: many; j_call: TRBJ2-2; v_call: TRBV5-5; d_call: NA; cdr3_aa: CASSPPDSANTGELFF; cdr3_nt: TGTGCCAGCAGCCCCCCTGACAGCGCGAACACCGGGGAGCTGTTTTTT
clone_size: few; j_call: TRBJ2-1; v_call: TRBV2; d_call: TRBD2; cdr3_aa: CASKGTSGAYNEQFF; cdr3_nt: TGTGCCAGCAAGGGGACTAGCGGGGCCTACAATGAGCAGTTCTTC
clone_size: NA; j_call: TRBJ2-3; v_call: TRBV15; d_call: NA; cdr3_aa: CATQTRIIADTQYF; cdr3_nt: TGTGCCACCCAGACTAGGATTATCGCAGATACGCAGTATTTT
clone_size: many; j_call: TRBJ1-1; v_call: TRBV2; d_call: NA; cdr3_aa: CASKAAPAEAFF; cdr3_nt: TGTGCCAGCAAGGCAGCCCCCGCTGAAGCTTTCTTT
clone_size: few; j_call: TRBJ1-1; v_call: TRBV29-1; d_call: TRBD1; cdr3_aa: CSVPDRGADEAFF; cdr3_nt: TGCAGCGTGCCGGACAGGGGGGCGGATGAAGCTTTCTTT
clone_size: many; j_call: TRBJ2-5; v_call: TRBV20-1; d_call: NA; cdr3_aa: CSASASGAIPQETQYF; cdr3_nt: TGCAGTGCTAGTGCGAGCGGTGCCATCCCACAAGAGACCCAGTACTTC
clone_size: NA; j_call: TRBJ1-2; v_call: TRBV30; d_call: TRBD1; cdr3_aa: CAWSVQGAYGYTF; cdr3_nt: TGTGCCTGGAGTGTACAGGGGGCCTATGGCTACACCTTC
clone_size: once; j_call: TRBJ2-1; v_call: TRBV20-1; d_call: TRBD2; cdr3_aa: CSARIGTRANYNEQFF; cdr3_nt: TGCAGTGCTAGAATTGGGACTAGGGCGAACTACAATGAGCAGTTCTTC
clone_size: many; j_call: TRBJ2-3; v_call: TRBV27; d_call: NA; cdr3_aa: CASSRGVVGDTQYF; cdr3_nt: TGTGCCAGCAGCAGGGGTGTAGTGGGAGATACGCAGTATTTT
clone_size: NA; j_call: TRBJ1-2; v_call: TRBV18; d_call: NA; cdr3_aa: CASSPPAGVHSYGYTF; cdr3_nt: TGTGCCAGCTCACCACCTGCGGGGGTCCATAGCTATGGCTACACCTTC
clone_size: many; j_call: TRBJ2-7; v_call: TRBV2; d_call: NA; cdr3_aa: CASSDDKGFREQYF; cdr3_nt: TGTGCCAGCAGTGACGACAAAGGGTTTCGGGAGCAGTACTTC
clone_size: many; j_call: TRBJ1-2; v_call: TRBV12-3/TRBV12-4; d_call: TRBD1; cdr3_aa: CASSPTARTGYGYTF; cdr3_nt: TGTGCCAGCAGTCCAACCGCCCGGACAGGATATGGCTACACCTTC
clone_size: many; j_call: TRBJ1-1; v_call: TRBV6-1; d_call: TRBD1; cdr3_aa: CASSEARGDRPLAFF; cdr3_nt: TGTGCCAGCAGTGAAGCGCGCGGGGACAGACCTTTGGCTTTCTTT
clone_size: few; j_call: TRBJ1-1; v_call: TRBV10-3; d_call: NA; cdr3_aa: CAIKRSPGDTEAFF; cdr3_nt: TGTGCCATCAAGAGATCCCCTGGGGACACTGAAGCTTTCTTT
clone_size: many; j_call: TRBJ2-7; v_call: TRBV7-9; d_call: TRBD2; cdr3_aa: CASSLGGTNYEQYF; cdr3_nt: TGTGCCAGCAGCTTAGGCGGGACTAACTACGAGCAGTACTTC
clone_size: many; j_call: TRBJ2-7; v_call: TRBV20-1; d_call: TRBD1; cdr3_aa: CSARGQTGMWDEQYF; cdr3_nt: TGCAGTGCTAGAGGCCAGACAGGGATGTGGGACGAGCAGTACTTC
clone_size: NA; j_call: TRBJ2-7; v_call: TRBV20-1; d_call: TRBD1; cdr3_aa: CSAKGQGFVYEQYF; cdr3_nt: TGCAGTGCTAAGGGACAGGGCTTTGTCTACGAGCAGTACTTC
clone_size: few; j_call: TRBJ2-5; v_call: TRBV3-1; d_call: TRBD2; cdr3_aa: CASSQDPPSGGRETQYF; cdr3_nt: TGTGCCAGCAGCCAAGATCCCCCTAGCGGGGGTAGGGAGACCCAGTACTTC
clone_size: many; j_call: TRBJ2-3; v_call: TRBV7-9; d_call: NA; cdr3_aa: CASSLVTGRSTDTQYF; cdr3_nt: TGTGCCAGCAGCTTAGTAACAGGGCGGTCAACAGATACGCAGTATTTT
clone_size: few; j_call: TRBJ2-7; v_call: TRBV7-9; d_call: NA; cdr3_aa: CASSFVDPPLYEQYF; cdr3_nt: TGTGCCAGCAGCTTTGTAGACCCCCCCCTGTACGAGCAGTACTTC
clone_size: few; j_call: TRBJ2-2; v_call: TRBV6-6; d_call: TRBD1; cdr3_aa: CASSYSVTGGDWWYTGELFF; cdr3_nt: TGTGCCAGCAGTTACTCGGTAACAGGGGGCGATTGGTGGTACACCGGGGAGCTGTTTTTT
clone_size: many; j_call: TRBJ2-1; v_call: TRBV14; d_call: NA; cdr3_aa: CASSRNLDTEQFF; cdr3_nt: TGTGCCAGCAGCCGCAACCTGGATACTGAGCAGTTCTTC
clone_size: few; j_call: TRBJ2-7; v_call: TRBV30; d_call: TRBD1; cdr3_aa: CAWRDRDRTYEQYF; cdr3_nt: TGTGCCTGGAGGGACCGGGACAGAACCTACGAGCAGTACTTC
clone_size: NA; j_call: TRBJ2-1; v_call: TRBV3-1; d_call: TRBD2; cdr3_aa: CASSQVVAGGVHNEQFF; cdr3_nt: TGTGCCAGCAGCCAAGTAGTAGCGGGGGGTGTCCACAATGAGCAGTTCTTC
clone_size: NA; j_call: TRBJ1-4; v_call: TRBV5-4; d_call: NA; cdr3_aa: CASRLYGIEEKLFF; cdr3_nt: TGTGCCAGCAGATTGTACGGAATAGAGGAAAAACTGTTTTTT
clone_size: many; j_call: TRBJ1-1; v_call: TRBV2; d_call: TRBD1; cdr3_aa: CASRAEGAGVNTEAFF; cdr3_nt: TGTGCCAGCAGGGCGGAGGGGGCGGGGGTGAACACTGAAGCTTTCTTT
clone_size: NA; j_call: TRBJ1-1; v_call: TRBV3-1; d_call: NA; cdr3_aa: CASSQEMRVGRAFF; cdr3_nt: TGTGCCAGCAGCCAAGAAATGAGGGTAGGTCGAGCTTTCTTT
clone_size: many; j_call: TRBJ1-3; v_call: TRBV12-3/TRBV12-4; d_call: TRBD1; cdr3_aa: CASSLTGGSGNTIYF; cdr3_nt: TGTGCCAGCAGTTTGACAGGGGGATCTGGAAACACCATATATTTT
clone_size: few; j_call: TRBJ2-7; v_call: TRBV27; d_call: TRBD1; cdr3_aa: CASSLRTGISYEQYF; cdr3_nt: TGTGCCAGCAGTCTTCGGACAGGGATTTCCTACGAGCAGTACTTC
clone_size: many; j_call: TRBJ2-1; v_call: TRBV2; d_call: NA; cdr3_aa: CASSPQSGGGIISYNEQFF; cdr3_nt: TGTGCCAGCAGTCCCCAAAGCGGAGGGGGGATTATTTCCTACAATGAGCAGTTCTTC
clone_size: few; j_call: TRBJ1-1; v_call: TRBV12-3/TRBV12-4; d_call: NA; cdr3_aa: CASSLRRVTNTEAFF; cdr3_nt: TGTGCCAGCAGTCTAAGGAGGGTAACGAACACTGAAGCTTTCTTT
clone_size: NA; j_call: TRBJ2-6; v_call: TRBV5-1; d_call: TRBD1; cdr3_aa: CASSLRQGAGGANVLTF; cdr3_nt: TGCGCCAGCAGCCTACGACAGGGGGCAGGTGGGGCCAACGTCCTGACTTTC
clone_size: many; j_call: TRBJ2-7; v_call: TRBV6-2/TRBV6-3; d_call: NA; cdr3_aa: CASSYTGWTYEQYF; cdr3_nt: TGTGCCAGCAGTTATACAGGGTGGACCTACGAGCAGTACTTC
clone_size: few; j_call: TRBJ1-2; v_call: TRBV12-3/TRBV12-4; d_call: NA; cdr3_aa: CASRRGRGVPYGYTF; cdr3_nt: TGTGCCAGCAGGCGAGGGCGGGGGGTCCCCTATGGCTACACCTTC
clone_size: NA; j_call: TRBJ2-7; v_call: TRBV7-9; d_call: TRBD1; cdr3_aa: CASSTPPGTGPAYEQYF; cdr3_nt: TGTGCCAGCAGCACCCCACCCGGGACAGGGCCGGCCTACGAGCAGTACTTC
clone_size: many; j_call: TRBJ2-7; v_call: TRBV30; d_call: NA; cdr3_aa: CAWSVVQLEHEQYF; cdr3_nt: TGTGCCTGGAGTGTAGTCCAGTTGGAGCACGAGCAGTACTTC
clone_size: NA; j_call: TRBJ2-1; v_call: TRBV15; d_call: NA; cdr3_aa: CATSRGRQATYNEQFF; cdr3_nt: TGTGCCACCAGCAGAGGCAGACAGGCCACCTACAATGAGCAGTTCTTC